This T cell receptor (beta chain) was retrieved from a study of regulatory T cells in long-lasting Graves disease. The study, taken as a whole, reports: Among samples with persistent disease, TRBV28, TRBJ1-2 and TRBJ2-5 were favored. New patients shared approximately 970 public clonotypes, and persistent patients shared more, with about 2,500.

The time point: newly diagnosed GD, antithyroid drugs for less than 3 months. Extracted PBMC RNA gave rise to the TCR library. Germline V lookup: CDR1 SGHTA, CDR2 FQGNSA. The V segment lost 6 bases and the J segment 0 bases; nucleotides outside the gene matches: 9. The CDR3 consists of 16 residues. In building TCR beta libraries, iRepertoire HTBI primers were used together with Arm-PCR of CDR3 regions. TCRdb processed the multiplex PCR reads anew with MiXCR; each CDR3 protein has one entry. The profile shows about 380,000 distinct CDR3 sequences, around 15% of them singletons. This clonotype was seen many times. Its antigen is currently unknown.

The receptor was derived from a female donor with Graves disease. Specimen: peripheral blood mononuclear cells (PBMCs), collected at new diagnosis, from a patient treated with antithyroid drugs. The chain joins TRBV7-2 to TRBJ2-3; 7 bases align to TRBD2. The CDR3 sequence: CASRISGTRSTDTQYF. As DNA, the CDR3 is TGTGCCAGCAGAATAAGCGGGACCCGGAGCACAGATACGCAGTATTTT.